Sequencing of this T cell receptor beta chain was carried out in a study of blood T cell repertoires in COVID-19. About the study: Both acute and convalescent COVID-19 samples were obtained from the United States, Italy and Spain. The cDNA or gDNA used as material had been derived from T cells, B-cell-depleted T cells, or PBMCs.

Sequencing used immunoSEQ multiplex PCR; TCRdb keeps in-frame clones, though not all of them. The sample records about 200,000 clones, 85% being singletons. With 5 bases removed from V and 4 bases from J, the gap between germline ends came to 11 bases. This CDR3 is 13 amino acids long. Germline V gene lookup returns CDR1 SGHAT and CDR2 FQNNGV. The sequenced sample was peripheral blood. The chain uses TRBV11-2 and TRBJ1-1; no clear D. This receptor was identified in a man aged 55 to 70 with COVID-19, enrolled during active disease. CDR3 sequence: CASSPGGFTEAFF. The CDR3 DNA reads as TGTGCCAGCAGCCCGGGTGGGTTCACTGAAGCTTTCTTT.